The 17 T cell receptor beta chains below were found in one sample sequenced in a study of cytomegalovirus exposure and HLA in healthy donors (dated by TCRdb to about 2017). The library was obtained by the immunoSEQ multiplex PCR assay. Here the immuneACCESS table is served through TCRdb, limited to in-frame sequences with V and J called. Missing clones are a known gap in these copies; in checked studies unresolved V genes cover under half, and the rest lacks a known reason. The table for this sample lists 200,000 to 250,000 clones; about 89% of them were counted only once. The ten most abundant clones make up around 1% of the sample. The specimen was PBMCs. These receptors all come from a woman under 30 in good health and CMV-seronegative.

The J gene is TRBJ2-7, the V gene TRBV19, with D perhaps matching TRBD1 (6 bases). Germline lookup yields CDR1 LNHDA and CDR2 SQIVND (reference sequence). The CDR3 has 14 amino acids. Trimming removed 3 bases from V and 2 bases from J, with 11 bases in between. This CDR3 is CASSMVTGAYEQYF. The CDR3, as DNA: TGTGCCAGTAGTATGGTGACAGGAGCCTACGAGCAGTACTTC.

The CDR3 loop is CASSPGKRGYTF. In DNA, the CDR3 is TGTGCCAGCAGCCCGGGAAAGCGGGGCTACACCTTC. This sequence joins TRBV7-8 and TRBJ1-2; unclear D gene. The germline gives CDR1 SGHVS, CDR2 FQNEAQ. CDR3 length: 12 amino acids. Trimming left V 5 bases short and J 8 bases short, with 12 bases between.

The table lists this clone with a count of one. The chain recombines TRBV6-1 with TRBJ1-1, with D perhaps matching TRBD1 (6 bases). V lost 7 bases, J lost 8 bases, and 17 bases lay in between. The CDR3 runs 13 residues. Germline assignment: CDR1 MNHNS and CDR2 SASEGT. CDR3 bases: TGTGCCAGCAATCAATACAGGGAAGGGGAAGCTTTCTTT. Residues: CASNQYREGEAFF.

This chain uses TRBV30 with TRBJ1-5; perhaps TRBD1 as D (5 bases). The CDR3 extends over 14 amino acids. Trimming took 0 bases from V and 3 from J, leaving 9 bases between them. CDR1 is GTSNPN, CDR2 SVGIG, per germline (reference sequence). Here the CDR3 reads CAWSVDSLNQPQHF. CDR3 nucleotide sequence: TGTGCCTGGAGTGTCGACAGCCTCAATCAGCCCCAGCATTTT.

CDR3 sequence (DNA): TGTGCCAGCAGTATTAGAGGGCCGGGCTCCTACAATGAGCAGTTCTTC. It codes for CASSIRGPGSYNEQFF. The V call is TRBV27, the J call TRBJ2-1; D may be TRBD2 (5 bases). CDR3 length equals 16 residues. Germline CDR1 is MNHEY and CDR2 is SMNVEV (reference sequence). Trimming removed 5 bases from V and 0 bases from J, with 14 bases in between.

As for this clone: Relative to the germline gene, one junction end is altered; a read error may explain this. V is TRBV7-7 and J is TRBJ2-1, with 7 bases aligning to TRBD2. This CDR3 region has 15 residues. In germline, CDR1 is SSHAT, CDR2 FNYEAQ (reference sequence). The CDR3, as DNA: TGTGCTAGCAGCCTGTCAAGCGGGGCCTACAATGAGCAGTTCTTC. Encoded protein: CASSLSSGAYNEQFF.

The rearrangement joins TRBV9 to TRBJ1-1; the D is unclear. The CDR3 totals 14 residues. The germline V and J ends were trimmed by 2 bases and 0 bases, with 8 bases remaining between them. The germline V gene has CDR1 SGDLS and CDR2 YYNGEE. The CDR3 DNA reads as TGTGCCAGCAGCGTCGTTCTAGTGAACACTGAAGCTTTCTTT. Translated, it gives CASSVVLVNTEAFF.

This clone came up once. This chain's CDR3 is CAWSALRTGNEKLFF. The CDR3 DNA reads as TGTGCCTGGAGTGCGTTGCGGACAGGAAACGAAAAACTGTTTTTT. J is TRBJ1-4 and V is TRBV30; TRBD1 agrees at 7 bases. V lost 1 base to trimming and J lost 8 bases; unmatched junction nucleotides: 10. Germline-derived CDR1 and CDR2 are GTSNPN and SVGIG (reference sequence). The CDR3 extends over 15 amino acids.

J is TRBJ2-5 and V is TRBV11-2; D is uncertain. V was trimmed by 5 bases and J by 4 bases, leaving 14 bases between them. The CDR3 is 14 amino acids. The germline V gene has CDR1 SGHAT and CDR2 FQNNGV. The chain's CDR3 is CASSLVTTAETQYF. The CDR3 DNA reads TGTGCCAGCAGCCTCGTGACAACAGCAGAGACCCAGTACTTC.

With respect to this clone: The junction shows a germline mismatch at one end, possibly a read error. This sequence joins TRBV28 and TRBJ1-1; 8 bases are shared with TRBD1. This CDR3 comprises 12 residues. The germline V gene encodes CDR1 MDHEN and CDR2 SYDVKM. CDR3 DNA: TGTGCCACCAGACAGGGGAACGCTGAAGCTTTCTTT. Amino acids: CATRQGNAEAFF.

The chain links TRBV6-5 to TRBJ1-1, with unresolved D. The V gene's germline CDR1 is MNHEY and CDR2 SVGAGI. The CDR3 loop spans 14 amino acids. Trimming removed 2 bases at V and 4 bases at J, with 11 bases between. The CDR3, as DNA: TGTGCCAGCAGTTACATGCGGGGAACCACTGAAGCTTTCTTT. It encodes CASSYMRGTTEAFF.

This clone was recorded only once. V is TRBV19 and J is TRBJ1-1; D gene uncertain. The CDR3 is 14 residues long. V was pared by 3 bases and J by 4 bases, with 12 bases between. From germline, CDR1 is LNHDA and CDR2 SQIVND (reference sequence). DNA of the CDR3: TGTGCCAGTAGTATGGGGAGTAGACGCACTGAAGCTTTCTTT. Translated, it gives CASSMGSRRTEAFF. Looking up the rest from reference TRBV19 and TRBJ1-1 gives the full variable domain: DGGITQSPKYLFRKEGQNVTLSCEQNLNHDAMYWYRQDPGQGLRLIYYSQIVNDFQKGDIAEGYSVSREKKESFPLTVTSAQKNPTAFYLCASSMGSRRTEAFFGQGTRLTVV.

The rearrangement uses TRBV5-1 and TRBJ2-3; 14 nucleotides agree with TRBD2. The CDR3 runs 16 residues. Unmatched junction bases numbered 5, after V lost 3 bases and J lost 5 bases. Germline lookup yields CDR1 SGHRS and CDR2 YFSETQ. The CDR3 region is CASSSGLAGVIDTQYF. The CDR3 nucleotides read TGCGCCAGCAGCTCGGGACTAGCGGGAGTGATAGATACGCAGTATTTT. Complete variable domain (other parts from reference TRBV5-1 and TRBJ2-3): KAGVTQTPRYLIKTRGQQVTLSCSPISGHRSVSWYQQTPGQGLQFLFEYFSETQRNKGNFPGRFSGRQFSNSRSEMNVSTLELGDSALYLCASSSGLAGVIDTQYFGPGTRLTVL.

V usage is TRBV19 and J usage is TRBJ2-7; 9 bases fit TRBD2. Germline CDR1 LNHDA, CDR2 SQIVND (reference sequence). J lost 2 bases, V lost 5 bases, and 7 bases had no gene match. The CDR3 is 15 residues long. The CDR3 sequence: CASSVNSGSAYEQYF. DNA of the CDR3: TGTGCCAGTAGTGTTAATAGCGGGAGCGCCTACGAGCAGTACTTC.

The J gene is TRBJ2-7, the V gene TRBV7-8; 8 bases are shared with TRBD2. V lost 0 bases and J lost 6; bases outside the gene matches: 4. The CDR3 is 14 residues long. CDR1 and CDR2 (germline): SGHVS, FQNEAQ. CDR3: CASSLARLAREQYF. In nucleotides, the CDR3 is TGTGCCAGCAGCTTAGCGCGACTAGCGCGCGAGCAGTACTTC.

The chain joins TRBV25-1 to TRBJ2-1; no firm D call. The V and J ends lost 5 bases and 0 bases respectively, with 5 bases between them. CDR3 size: 13 residues. CDR1 MGHDK and CDR2 SYGVNS come from the germline V gene. The CDR3 DNA follows: TGTGCCAGCAGTTGGAGCTCCTACAATGAGCAGTTCTTC. Translating it yields CASSWSSYNEQFF.

The rearrangement links TRBV5-6 to TRBJ1-2; D remains unclear. Trimming took off 1 base at V and 4 bases at J, with 11 bases between the two ends. The CDR3 has 14 amino acids. Germline V gene sequence: CDR1 SGHDT, CDR2 YYEEEE. Here the CDR3 reads CASSLILRGYGYTF. As DNA, the CDR3 is TGTGCCAGCAGCTTGATTCTGCGGGGCTATGGCTACACCTTC. Full variable domain (missing parts from reference TRBV5-6 and TRBJ1-2): DAGVTQSPTHLIKTRGQQVTLRCSPKSGHDTVSWYQQALGQGPQFIFQYYEEEERQRGNFPDRFSGHQFPNYSSELNVNALLLGDSALYLCASSLILRGYGYTFGSGTRLTVV.